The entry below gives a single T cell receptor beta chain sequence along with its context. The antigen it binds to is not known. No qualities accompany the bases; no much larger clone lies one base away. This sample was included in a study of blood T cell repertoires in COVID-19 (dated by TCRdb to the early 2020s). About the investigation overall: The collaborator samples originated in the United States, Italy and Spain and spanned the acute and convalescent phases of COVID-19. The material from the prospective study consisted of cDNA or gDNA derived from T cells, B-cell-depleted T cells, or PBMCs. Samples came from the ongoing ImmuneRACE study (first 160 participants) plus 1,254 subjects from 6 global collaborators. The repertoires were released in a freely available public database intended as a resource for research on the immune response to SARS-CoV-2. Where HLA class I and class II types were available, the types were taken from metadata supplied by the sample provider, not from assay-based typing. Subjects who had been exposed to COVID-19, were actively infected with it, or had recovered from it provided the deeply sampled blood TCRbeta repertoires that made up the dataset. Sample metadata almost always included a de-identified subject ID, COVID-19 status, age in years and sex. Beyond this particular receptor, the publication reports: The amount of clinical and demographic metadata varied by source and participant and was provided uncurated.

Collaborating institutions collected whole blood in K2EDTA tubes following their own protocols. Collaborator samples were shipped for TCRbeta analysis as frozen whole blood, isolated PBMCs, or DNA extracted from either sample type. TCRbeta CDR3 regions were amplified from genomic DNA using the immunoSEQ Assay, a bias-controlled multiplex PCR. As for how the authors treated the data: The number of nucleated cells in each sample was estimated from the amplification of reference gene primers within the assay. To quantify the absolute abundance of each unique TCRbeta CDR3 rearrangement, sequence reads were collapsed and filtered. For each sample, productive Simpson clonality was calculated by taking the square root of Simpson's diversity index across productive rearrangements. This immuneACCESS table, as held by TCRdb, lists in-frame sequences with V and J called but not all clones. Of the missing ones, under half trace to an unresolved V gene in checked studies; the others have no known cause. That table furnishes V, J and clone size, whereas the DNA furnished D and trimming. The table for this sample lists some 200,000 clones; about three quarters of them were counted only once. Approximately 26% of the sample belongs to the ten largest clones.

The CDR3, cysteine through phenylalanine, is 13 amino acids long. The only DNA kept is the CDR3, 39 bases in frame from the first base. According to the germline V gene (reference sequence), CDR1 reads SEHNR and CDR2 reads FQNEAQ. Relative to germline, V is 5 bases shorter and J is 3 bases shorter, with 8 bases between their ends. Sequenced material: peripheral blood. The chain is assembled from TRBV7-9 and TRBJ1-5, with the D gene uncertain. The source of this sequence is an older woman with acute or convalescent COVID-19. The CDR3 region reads CASSNKSNQPQHF. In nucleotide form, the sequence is TGTGCCAGCAGCAACAAGTCCAATCAGCCCCAGCATTTT.